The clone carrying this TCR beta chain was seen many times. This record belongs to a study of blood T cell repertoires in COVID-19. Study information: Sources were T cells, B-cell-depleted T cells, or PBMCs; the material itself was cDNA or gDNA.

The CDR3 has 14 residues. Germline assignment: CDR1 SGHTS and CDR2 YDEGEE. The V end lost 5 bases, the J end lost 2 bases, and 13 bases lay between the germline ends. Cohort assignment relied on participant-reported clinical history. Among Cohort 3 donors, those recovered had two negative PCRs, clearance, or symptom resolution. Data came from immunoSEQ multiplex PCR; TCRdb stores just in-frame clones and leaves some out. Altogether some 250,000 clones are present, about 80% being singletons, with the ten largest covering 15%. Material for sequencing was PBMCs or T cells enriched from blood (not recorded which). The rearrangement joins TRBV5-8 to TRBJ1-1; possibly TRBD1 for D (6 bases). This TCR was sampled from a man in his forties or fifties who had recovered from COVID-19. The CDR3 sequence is CASSPDSHNTEAFF. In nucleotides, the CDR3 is TGTGCCAGCAGTCCGGACAGCCATAACACTGAAGCTTTCTTT. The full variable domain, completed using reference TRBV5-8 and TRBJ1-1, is EAGVTQSPTHLIKTRGQQATLRCSPISGHTSVYWYQQALGLGLQFLLWYDEGEERNRGNFPPRFSGRQFPNYSSELNVNALELEDSALYLCASSPDSHNTEAFFGQGTRLTVV.